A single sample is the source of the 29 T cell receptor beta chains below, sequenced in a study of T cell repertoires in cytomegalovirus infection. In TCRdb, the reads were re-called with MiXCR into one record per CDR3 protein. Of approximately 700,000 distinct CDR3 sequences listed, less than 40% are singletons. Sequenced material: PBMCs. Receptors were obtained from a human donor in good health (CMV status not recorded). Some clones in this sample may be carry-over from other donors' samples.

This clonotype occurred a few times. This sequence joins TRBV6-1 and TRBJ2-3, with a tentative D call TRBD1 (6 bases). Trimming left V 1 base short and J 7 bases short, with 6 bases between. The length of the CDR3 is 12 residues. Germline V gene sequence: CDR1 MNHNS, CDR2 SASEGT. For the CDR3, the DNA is TGTGCCAGCAGTGAAGGGGGGCATACGCAGTATTTT. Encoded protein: CASSEGGHTQYF.

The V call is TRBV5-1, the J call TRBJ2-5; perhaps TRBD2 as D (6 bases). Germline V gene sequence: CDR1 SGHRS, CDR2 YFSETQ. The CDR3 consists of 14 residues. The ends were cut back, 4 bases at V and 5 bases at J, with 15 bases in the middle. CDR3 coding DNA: TGCGCCAGCAGCCCCCTGGGGAGCGGGGAGACCCAGTACTTC. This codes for CASSPLGSGETQYF.

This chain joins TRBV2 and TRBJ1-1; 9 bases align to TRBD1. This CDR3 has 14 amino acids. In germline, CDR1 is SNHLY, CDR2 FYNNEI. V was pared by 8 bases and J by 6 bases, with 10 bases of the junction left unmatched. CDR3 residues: CASRGDRVGAEAFF. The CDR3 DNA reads TGTGCCAGCCGGGGGGACAGGGTTGGCGCTGAAGCTTTCTTT.

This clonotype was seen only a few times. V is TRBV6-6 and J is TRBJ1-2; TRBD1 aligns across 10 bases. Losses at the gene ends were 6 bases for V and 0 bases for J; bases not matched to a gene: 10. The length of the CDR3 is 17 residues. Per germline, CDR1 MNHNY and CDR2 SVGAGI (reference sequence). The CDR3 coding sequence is TGTGCCAGCAGGGGCGACAGGGGGCCCGAAGCTAACTATGGCTACACCTTC. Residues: CASRGDRGPEANYGYTF.

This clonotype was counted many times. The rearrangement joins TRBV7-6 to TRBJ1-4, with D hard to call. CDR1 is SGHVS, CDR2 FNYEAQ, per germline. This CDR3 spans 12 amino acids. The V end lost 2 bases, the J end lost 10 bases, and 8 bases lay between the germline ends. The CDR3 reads CASSLYSGKLFF. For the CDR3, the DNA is TGTGCCAGCAGCTTATACAGTGGAAAACTGTTTTTT.

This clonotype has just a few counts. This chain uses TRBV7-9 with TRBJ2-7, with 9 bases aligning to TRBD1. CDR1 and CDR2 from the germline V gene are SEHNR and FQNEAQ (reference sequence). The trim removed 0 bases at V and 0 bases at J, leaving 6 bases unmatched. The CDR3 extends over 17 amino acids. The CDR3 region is CASSLAVGTGPSYEQYF. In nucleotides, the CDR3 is TGTGCCAGCAGCTTAGCTGTCGGGACAGGGCCCTCCTACGAGCAGTACTTC. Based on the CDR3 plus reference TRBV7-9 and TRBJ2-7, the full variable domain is DTGVSQNPRHKITKRGQNVTFRCDPISEHNRLYWYRQTLGQGPEFLTYFQNEAQLEKSRLLSDRFSAERPKGSFSTLEIQRTEQGDSAMYLCASSLAVGTGPSYEQYFGPGTRLTVT.

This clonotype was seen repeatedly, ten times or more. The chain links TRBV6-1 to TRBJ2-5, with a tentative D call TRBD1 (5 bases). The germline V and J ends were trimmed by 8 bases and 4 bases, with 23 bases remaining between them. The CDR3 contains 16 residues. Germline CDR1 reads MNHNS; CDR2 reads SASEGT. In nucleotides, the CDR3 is TGTGCCAGCTCGGTCCCCCCACAGGCCCTGGGAGAGACCCAGTACTTC. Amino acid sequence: CASSVPPQALGETQYF.

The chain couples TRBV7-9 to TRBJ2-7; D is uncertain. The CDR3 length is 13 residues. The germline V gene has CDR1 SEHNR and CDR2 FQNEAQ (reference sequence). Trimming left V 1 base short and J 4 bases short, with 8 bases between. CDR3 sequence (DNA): TGTGCCAGCAGCTTAGAAGGTCAATACGAGCAGTACTTC. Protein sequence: CASSLEGQYEQYF.

CDR3 nucleotides: TGTGCCACCAGTGACCCCGGACTAGCGGGAGGTGGTGAGCAGTTCTTC. It yields the protein CATSDPGLAGGGEQFF. The chain recombines TRBV24-1 with TRBJ2-1; TRBD2 agrees at 14 bases. The CDR3 sequence is 16 residues long. V gave up 4 bases and J gave up 9 bases; unmatched junction bases: 7. Per germline, CDR1 KGHDR and CDR2 SFDVKD.

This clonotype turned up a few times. CDR3 loop: CASSITGGYEQYF. DNA for the CDR3: TGTGCCAGTAGTATTACAGGGGGCTACGAGCAGTACTTC. This rearrangement joins TRBV19 to TRBJ2-7, with 8 bases matching TRBD1. Germline lookup yields CDR1 LNHDA and CDR2 SQIVND (reference sequence). This CDR3 spans 13 amino acids. The junction had 1 base not matched to a gene; V was cut back by 3 bases and J by 3 bases.

The CDR3 DNA sequence: TGTGCCAGCAGCGCCCCCGGGACAGGGGCGCACAATGAGCAGTTCTTC. This translates into CASSAPGTGAHNEQFF. The chain recombines TRBV6-5 with TRBJ2-1, with 10 positions matching TRBD1. CDR3 length: 16 amino acids. With 6 bases clipped from V and 5 bases from J, the junction kept 10 bases outside the gene matches. CDR1 MNHEY and CDR2 SVGAGI come from the germline V gene.

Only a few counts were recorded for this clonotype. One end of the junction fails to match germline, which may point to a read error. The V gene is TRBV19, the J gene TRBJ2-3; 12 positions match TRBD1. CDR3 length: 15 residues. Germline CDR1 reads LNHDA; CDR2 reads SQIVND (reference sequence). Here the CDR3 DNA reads TGCGCCAGCAGCTCGGGACAGGGGGCGACAGATACGCAGTATTTT. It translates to CASSSGQGATDTQYF.

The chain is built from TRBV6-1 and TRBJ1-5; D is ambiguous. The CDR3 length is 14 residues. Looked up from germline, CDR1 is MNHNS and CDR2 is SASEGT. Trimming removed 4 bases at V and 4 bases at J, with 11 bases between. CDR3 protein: CASSARERNQPQHF. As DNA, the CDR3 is TGTGCCAGCAGTGCAAGGGAAAGGAATCAGCCCCAGCATTTT.

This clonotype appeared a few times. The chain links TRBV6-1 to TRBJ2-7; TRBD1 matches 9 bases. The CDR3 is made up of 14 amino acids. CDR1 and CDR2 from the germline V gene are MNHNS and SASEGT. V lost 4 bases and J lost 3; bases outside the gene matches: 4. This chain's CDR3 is CASSGGQGIYEQYF. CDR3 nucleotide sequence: TGTGCCAGCAGTGGGGGACAGGGCATCTACGAGCAGTACTTC.

The CDR3 here is CASSYDTSSGNTIYF. Here the CDR3 DNA reads TGTGCCAGCAGCTACGACACCAGCTCTGGAAACACCATATATTTT. J is TRBJ1-3 and V is TRBV7-9; no clear D. Germline V gene data show CDR1 as SEHNR and CDR2 as FQNEAQ (reference sequence). The CDR3 contains 15 residues. V lost 4 bases and J 0 bases, leaving 10 bases between the germline ends.

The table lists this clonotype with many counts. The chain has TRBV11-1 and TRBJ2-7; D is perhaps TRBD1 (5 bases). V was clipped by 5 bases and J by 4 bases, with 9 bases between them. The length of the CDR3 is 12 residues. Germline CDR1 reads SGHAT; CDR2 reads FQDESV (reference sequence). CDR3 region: CASSKKGYEQYF. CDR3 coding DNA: TGTGCCAGCAGCAAAAAGGGGTACGAGCAGTACTTC.

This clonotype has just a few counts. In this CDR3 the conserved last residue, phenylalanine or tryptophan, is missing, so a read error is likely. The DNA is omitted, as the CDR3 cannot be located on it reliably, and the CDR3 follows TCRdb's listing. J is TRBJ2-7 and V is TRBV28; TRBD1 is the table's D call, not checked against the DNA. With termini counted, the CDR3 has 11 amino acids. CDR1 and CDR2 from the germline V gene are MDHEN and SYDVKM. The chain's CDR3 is CASSLIQGEEL.

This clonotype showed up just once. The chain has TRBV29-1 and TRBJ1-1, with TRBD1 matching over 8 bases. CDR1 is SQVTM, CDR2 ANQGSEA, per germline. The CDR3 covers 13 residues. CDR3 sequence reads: CRVDRGRNTEAFF. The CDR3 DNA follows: TGCAGAGTAGACAGGGGACGGAACACTGAAGCTTTCTTT.

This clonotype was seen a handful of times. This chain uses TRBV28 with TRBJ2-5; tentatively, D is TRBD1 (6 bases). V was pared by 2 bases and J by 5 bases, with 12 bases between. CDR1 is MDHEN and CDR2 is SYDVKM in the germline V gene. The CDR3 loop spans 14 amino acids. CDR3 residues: CASSLRGLGETQYF. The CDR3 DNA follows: TGTGCCAGCAGTTTAAGGGGGTTAGGGGAGACCCAGTACTTC.

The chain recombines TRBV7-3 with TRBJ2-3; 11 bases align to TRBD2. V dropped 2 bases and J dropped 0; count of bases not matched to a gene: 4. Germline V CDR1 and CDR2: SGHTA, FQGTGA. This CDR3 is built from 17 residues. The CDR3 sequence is CASSLGGTSGSTDTQYF. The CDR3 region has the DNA TGTGCCAGCAGCTTAGGGGGGACTAGCGGAAGCACAGATACGCAGTATTTT.

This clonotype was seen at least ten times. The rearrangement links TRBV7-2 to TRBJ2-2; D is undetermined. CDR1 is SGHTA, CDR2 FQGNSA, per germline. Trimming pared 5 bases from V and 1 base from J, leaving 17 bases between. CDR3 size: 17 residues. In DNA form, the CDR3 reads TGTGCCAGCAGCCCCCGCCCTTCAGGCCGGAACACCGGGGAGCTGTTTTTT. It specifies CASSPRPSGRNTGELFF.

In nucleotides, the CDR3 is TGTGCCAGCAGTACTACAGGGGTCGCCGGAAACACCATATATTTT. Its translation is CASSTTGVAGNTIYF. The chain joins TRBV28 to TRBJ1-3; 7 bases match TRBD1. The V segment lost 5 bases and the J segment 4 bases; nucleotides outside the gene matches: 8. The CDR3 covers 15 residues. Germline V gives CDR1 MDHEN, CDR2 SYDVKM.

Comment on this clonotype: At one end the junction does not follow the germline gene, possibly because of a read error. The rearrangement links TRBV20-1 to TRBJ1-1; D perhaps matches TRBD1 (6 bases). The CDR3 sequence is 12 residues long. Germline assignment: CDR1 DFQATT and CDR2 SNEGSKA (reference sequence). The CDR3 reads CSAGDHQGRSFF. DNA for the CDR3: TGCAGTGCTGGAGATCATCAGGGGAGGTCTTTCTTT.

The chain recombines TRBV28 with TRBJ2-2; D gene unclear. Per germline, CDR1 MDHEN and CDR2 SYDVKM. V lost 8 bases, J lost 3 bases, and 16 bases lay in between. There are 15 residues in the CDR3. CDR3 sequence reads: CASRIGKKYTGELFF. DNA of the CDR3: TGTGCCAGCCGAATAGGGAAAAAATACACCGGGGAGCTGTTTTTT. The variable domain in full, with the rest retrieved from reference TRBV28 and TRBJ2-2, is DVKVTQSSRYLVKRTGEKVFLECVQDMDHENMFWYRQDPGLGLRLIYFSYDVKMKEKGDIPEGYSVSREKKERFSLILESASTNQTSMYLCASRIGKKYTGELFFGEGSRLTVL.

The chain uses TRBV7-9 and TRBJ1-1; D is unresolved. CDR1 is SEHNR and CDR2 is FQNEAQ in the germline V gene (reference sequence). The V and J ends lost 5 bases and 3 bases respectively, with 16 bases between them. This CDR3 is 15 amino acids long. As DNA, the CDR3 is TGTGCCAGCAGCCAGGACTTTTTGGGCGACACTGAAGCTTTCTTT. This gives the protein CASSQDFLGDTEAFF.

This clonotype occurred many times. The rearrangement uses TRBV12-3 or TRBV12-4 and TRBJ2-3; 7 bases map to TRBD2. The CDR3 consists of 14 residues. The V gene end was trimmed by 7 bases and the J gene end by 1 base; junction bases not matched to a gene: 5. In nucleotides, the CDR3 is TGTGCCAGCACCATAGCGGGCGGCACAGATACGCAGTATTTT. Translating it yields CASTIAGGTDTQYF.

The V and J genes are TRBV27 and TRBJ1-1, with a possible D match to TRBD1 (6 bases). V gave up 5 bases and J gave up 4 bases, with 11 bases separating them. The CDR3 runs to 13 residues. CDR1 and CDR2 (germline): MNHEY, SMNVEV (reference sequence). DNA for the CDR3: TGTGCCAGCAGTAAGAGGGGGGGCACTGAAGCTTTCTTT. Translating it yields CASSKRGGTEAFF.

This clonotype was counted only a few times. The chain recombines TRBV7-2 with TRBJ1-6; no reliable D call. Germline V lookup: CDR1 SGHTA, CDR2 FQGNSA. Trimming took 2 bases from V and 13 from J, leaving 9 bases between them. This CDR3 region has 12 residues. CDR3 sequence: CASSLRGFPLHF. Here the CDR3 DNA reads TGTGCCAGCAGCTTACGAGGATTCCCCCTCCACTTT.

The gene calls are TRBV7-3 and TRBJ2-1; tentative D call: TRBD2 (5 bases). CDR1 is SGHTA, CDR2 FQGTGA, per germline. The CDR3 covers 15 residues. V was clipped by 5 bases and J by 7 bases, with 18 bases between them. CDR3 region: CASSPDTGFGNEQFF. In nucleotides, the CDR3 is TGTGCCAGCAGCCCAGACACGGGATTCGGAAATGAGCAGTTCTTC.